This T cell receptor (beta chain) was retrieved from a study of regulatory T cells in long-lasting Graves disease. Construction of TCR beta libraries relied on iRepertoire HTBI primers and on Arm-PCR targeting CDR3 regions. TCRdb recomputed calls from the multiplex PCR reads with MiXCR, one row per CDR3 protein. This table has over 300,000 distinct CDR3 sequences, about 20% appearing once. Germline-derived CDR1 and CDR2 are MDHEN and SYDVKM. V was cut by 5 bases and J by 12 bases, with 14 bases left in between. The CDR3 has 13 residues. Time point indicated: persistent/refractory GD, antithyroid drugs over 5 years with positive TRAb. PBMCs were the source of the RNA used for TCR sequencing. This clonotype showed up many times.

The chain links TRBV28 to TRBJ1-6, with D tentatively TRBD1 (5 bases). The receptor was derived from a female donor with Graves disease. This material consisted of peripheral blood mononuclear cells (PBMCs), taken when the disease was refractory, from a patient treated with antithyroid drugs. Here the CDR3 DNA reads TGTGCCAGCAGTACCATACAACAGGAACCCCTCCACTTT. Protein product: CASSTIQQEPLHF.